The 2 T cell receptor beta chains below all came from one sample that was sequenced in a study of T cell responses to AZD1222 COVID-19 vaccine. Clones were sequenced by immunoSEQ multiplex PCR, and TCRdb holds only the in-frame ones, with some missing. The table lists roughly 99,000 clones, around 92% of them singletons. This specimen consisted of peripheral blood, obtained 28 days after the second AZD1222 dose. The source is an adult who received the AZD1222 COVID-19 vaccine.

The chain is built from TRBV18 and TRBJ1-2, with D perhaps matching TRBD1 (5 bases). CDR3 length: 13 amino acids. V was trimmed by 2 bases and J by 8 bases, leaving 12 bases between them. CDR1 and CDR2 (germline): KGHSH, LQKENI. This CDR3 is CASSPKGGTGYTF. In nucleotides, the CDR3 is TGTGCCAGCTCACCAAAGGGAGGGACCGGCTACACCTTC.

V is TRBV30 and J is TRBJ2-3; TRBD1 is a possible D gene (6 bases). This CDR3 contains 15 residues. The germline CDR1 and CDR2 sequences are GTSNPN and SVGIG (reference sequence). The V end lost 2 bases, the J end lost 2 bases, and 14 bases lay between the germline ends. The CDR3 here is CAWSPQGGNTDTQYF. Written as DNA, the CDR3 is TGTGCCTGGAGTCCACAGGGTGGGAACACAGATACGCAGTATTTT. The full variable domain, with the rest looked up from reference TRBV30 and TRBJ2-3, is SQTIHQWPATLVQPVGSPLSLECTVEGTSNPNLYWYRQAAGRGLQLLFYSVGIGQISSEVPQNLSASRPQDRQFILSSKKLLLSDSGFYLCAWSPQGGNTDTQYFGPGTRLTVL.